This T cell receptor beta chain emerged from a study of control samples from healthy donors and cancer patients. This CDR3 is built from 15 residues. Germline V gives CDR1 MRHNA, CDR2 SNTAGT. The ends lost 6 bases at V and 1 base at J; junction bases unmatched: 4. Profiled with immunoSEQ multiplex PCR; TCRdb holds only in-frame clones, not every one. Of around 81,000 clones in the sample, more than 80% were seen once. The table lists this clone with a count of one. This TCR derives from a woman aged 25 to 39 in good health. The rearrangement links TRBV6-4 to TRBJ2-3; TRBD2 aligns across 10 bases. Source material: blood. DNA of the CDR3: TGTGCCAGCAGCGCCCTAGCGGGGGGCACAGATACGCAGTATTTT. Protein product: CASSALAGGTDTQYF.